This T cell receptor beta chain was identified during a study of early stage breast cancer tumors. Whole-study results and caveats: Tumor and normal breast were distinguished via blood comparison in most of the 16 patients. Most shared enriched TCRB sequences were commonly generated ones.

A word on this clone: The target antigen is unknown.

Each sample had two DNA replicates, approximately 0.5 ug blood or roughly 1.4 ug tissue. The protocol was immunoSEQ multiplex PCR, while the TCRdb copy is restricted to in-frame clones and leaves out a portion. The table lists tens of thousands of clones, roughly 86% of them singletons. Sequenced input: blood. This receptor was obtained from a person aged 45 to 59 with breast cancer.

The CDR3 sequence: CATSGTTTSSETQYF. CDR3 nucleotide sequence: TGTGCCACCTCCGGGACTACCACGTCCTCGGAGACCCAGTACTTC. The genes are TRBV2 and TRBJ2-5; 7 bases agree with TRBD2. The CDR3 loop spans 15 amino acids. From germline, CDR1 is SNHLY and CDR2 FYNNEI. J lost 5 bases, V lost 10 bases, and 16 bases had no gene match. Together with reference TRBV2 and TRBJ2-5, the CDR3 gives the full variable domain: EPEVTQTPSHQVTQMGQEVILRCVPISNHLYFYWYRQILGQKVEFLVSFYNNEISEKSEIFDDQFSVERPDGSNFTLKIRSTKLEDSAMYFCATSGTTTSSETQYFGPGTRLLVL.